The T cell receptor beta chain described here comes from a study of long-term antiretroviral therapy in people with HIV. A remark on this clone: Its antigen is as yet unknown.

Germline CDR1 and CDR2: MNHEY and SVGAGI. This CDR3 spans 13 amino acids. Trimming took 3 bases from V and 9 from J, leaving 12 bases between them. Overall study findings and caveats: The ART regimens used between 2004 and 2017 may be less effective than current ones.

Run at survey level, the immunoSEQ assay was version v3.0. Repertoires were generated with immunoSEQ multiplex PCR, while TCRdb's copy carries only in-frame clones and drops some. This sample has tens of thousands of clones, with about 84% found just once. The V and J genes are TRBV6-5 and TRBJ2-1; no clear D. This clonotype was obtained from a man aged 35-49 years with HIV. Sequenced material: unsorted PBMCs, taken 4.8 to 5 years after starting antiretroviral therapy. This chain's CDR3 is CASSYSSVAEQFF. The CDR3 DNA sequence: TGTGCCAGCAGTTATAGTTCAGTTGCTGAGCAGTTCTTC.